The present entry profiles one T cell receptor beta chain with its context. Its antigen is undetermined. The data originate from a study of OX40 agonist ivuxolimab in advanced cancers. Study results and limitations: Averaging showed that CD8+ T cells had more expanded clones than CD4+ did.

Libraries were prepared by immunoSEQ multiplex PCR; TCRdb keeps only in-frame clonotypes and omits some of them. Altogether 57,000 or so clones are present, around 86% being singletons, with the ten largest covering around 3.5%. The CDR3 runs 13 residues. Germline assignment: CDR1 GTSNPN and CDR2 SVGIG (reference sequence). V was trimmed by 4 bases and J by 3 bases, leaving 13 bases between them. The chain couples TRBV30 to TRBJ2-7; D not resolved. The sequence came from an adult with an advanced solid tumor such as melanoma, head and neck, liver or kidney cancer. Sequenced here: CD4+ or CD8+ T cells sorted from blood, sampled in a trial of the OX40 agonist ivuxolimab. Here the CDR3 reads CAWNRGGNYEQYF. Here the CDR3 DNA reads TGTGCCTGGAACCGAGGTGGGAACTACGAGCAGTACTTC.